This passage covers 21 T cell receptor beta chains from one sample sequenced in a study of blood T cell repertoires in COVID-19. TCRdb's copy holds only in-frame clones and misses some; the assay was immunoSEQ multiplex PCR. The table records around 130,000 clones, 75% to 90% of them present only once. Sequenced input: peripheral blood. The receptors stem from a human donor in a cohort sampled during active COVID-19.

Here the CDR3 DNA reads TGTGCCAGTAGTAAGACTAGCGGGGGGGCTCGCAATGAGCAGTTCTTC. Its translation: CASSKTSGGARNEQFF. The chain uses TRBV19 and TRBJ2-1; 14 bases agree with TRBD2. The germline V gene has CDR1 LNHDA and CDR2 SQIVND (reference sequence). CDR3 size: 16 residues. V was clipped by 4 bases and J by 6 bases; unmatched bases: 5.

The V and J genes are TRBV13 and TRBJ2-1; D possibly corresponds to TRBD1 (6 bases). CDR1 is PRHDT, CDR2 FYEKMQ, per germline (reference sequence). The V gene lost 5 bases and the J gene lost 0 bases, with 14 bases spanning the gap. The CDR3 contains 16 residues. CDR3 in amino acids: CASSPQTGSSYNEQFF. The CDR3 DNA follows: TGTGCCAGCAGCCCCCAGACAGGAAGCTCCTACAATGAGCAGTTCTTC.

The chain recombines TRBV15 with TRBJ2-7; 7 bases align to TRBD1. Germline V CDR1 and CDR2: LNHNV, YYDKDF (reference sequence). V dropped 3 bases and J dropped 3; count of bases not matched to a gene: 5. CDR3 length: 14 amino acids. CDR3 DNA sequence: TGTGCCACCAGCAGGGCCACAGGGGACTACGAGCAGTACTTC. This encodes CATSRATGDYEQYF.

J is TRBJ2-7 and V is TRBV4-2; 14 positions agree with TRBD2. V trimming: 3 bases; J trimming: 3 bases; junction bases outside the gene matches: 1. This CDR3 has 15 residues. Germline values: CDR1 LGHNA, CDR2 YNFKEQ. CDR3 in amino acids: CASSQGLAGVYEQYF. CDR3 DNA sequence: TGTGCCAGCAGCCAGGGACTAGCGGGGGTCTACGAGCAGTACTTC.

This clone was picked up one time. CDR3 amino acids: CASSLDQGRDSPLHF. The CDR3 DNA reads TGTGCCAGCAGCTTAGATCAGGGGAGAGATTCACCCCTCCACTTT. V and J are TRBV7-2 and TRBJ1-6; tentatively, D is TRBD1 (6 bases). Germline assignment: CDR1 SGHTA and CDR2 FQGNSA. The CDR3 sequence is 15 residues long. V was pared by 1 base and J by 8 bases, with 12 bases between.

The chain couples TRBV5-6 to TRBJ1-2; no reliable D call. V lost 6 bases, J lost 6 bases, and 15 bases lay in between. Germline-derived CDR1 and CDR2 are SGHDT and YYEEEE. This CDR3 comprises 13 residues. The CDR3 nucleotides read TGTGCCAGCAACCCGCCTCGAGGCCATGGCTACACCTTC. Translation: CASNPPRGHGYTF.

The table lists this clone with a few counts. The V call is TRBV30, the J call TRBJ2-3; possible D gene TRBD2, 5 bases. This CDR3 has 14 amino acids. Germline values: CDR1 GTSNPN, CDR2 SVGIG (reference sequence). V lost 4 bases and J lost 0, with 11 bases in between. CDR3 residues: CAWTPDSSTDTQYF. CDR3 nucleotide sequence: TGTGCCTGGACCCCGGACTCGAGCACAGATACGCAGTATTTT.

The chain carries TRBV7-3 and TRBJ2-3; D is unclear. Germline CDR1 and CDR2: SGHTA and FQGTGA. The CDR3 totals 14 residues. V was clipped by 1 base and J by 2 bases, with 7 bases between them. The CDR3 sequence is CASSLSSYTDTQYF. CDR3 DNA sequence: TGTGCCAGCAGCTTAAGCTCCTACACAGATACGCAGTATTTT.

V is TRBV19 and J is TRBJ1-6; TRBD1 matches 10 bases. The length of the CDR3 is 15 residues. Losses at the gene ends were 8 bases for V and 8 bases for J; bases not matched to a gene: 9. Germline CDR1 reads LNHDA; CDR2 reads SQIVND (reference sequence). The CDR3 coding sequence is TGTGCCAGTGCCTCCCGGGACAGGGGTTATTCACCCCTCCACTTT. As protein: CASASRDRGYSPLHF.

The chain's CDR3 is CASRGLAGVVETQYF. CDR3 bases: TGTGCCAGCAGAGGACTAGCGGGGGTGGTAGAGACCCAGTACTTC. The chain links TRBV2 to TRBJ2-5; 13 bases agree with TRBD2. This CDR3 is built from 15 residues. Trimming removed 6 bases from V and 4 bases from J; junction bases left unmatched: 5. CDR1 is SNHLY and CDR2 is FYNNEI in the germline V gene.

This CDR3 reads CASSLGVAGGYNEQFF. The CDR3 DNA reads TGTGCCAGCAGCTTAGGGGTAGCGGGGGGCTACAATGAGCAGTTCTTC. The chain has TRBV11-2 and TRBJ2-1, with TRBD2 matching over 10 bases. CDR1 and CDR2 (germline): SGHAT, FQNNGV. V was clipped by 1 base and J by 3 bases; unmatched bases: 3. This CDR3 is built from 16 residues.

The V gene is TRBV20-1, the J gene TRBJ2-2, with D unresolved. The V end was cut by 3 bases, the J end by 9 bases, with 11 bases between. CDR3 length: 12 amino acids. Germline V gene lookup returns CDR1 DFQATT and CDR2 SNEGSKA (reference sequence). The CDR3 DNA follows: TGCAGTGCTAGTTTTGGTCCTAGGGAGCTGTTTTTT. Its protein is CSASFGPRELFF.

The V gene is TRBV23-1, the J gene TRBJ2-2; D possibly corresponds to TRBD1 (6 bases). TRBV23-1 is filed as an ORF, its function uncertain. Between the trimmed V and J ends, which lost 3 bases and 10 bases, there was a span of 15 bases. The CDR3 totals 14 residues. The CDR3 sequence: CASSHRGRLKELFF. The CDR3 region has the DNA TGCGCCAGCAGTCACAGGGGACGTTTGAAGGAGCTGTTTTTT.

This chain joins TRBV6-5 and TRBJ2-3; 7 bases agree with TRBD1. Germline V gene sequence: CDR1 MNHEY, CDR2 SVGAGI. V trimming: 8 bases; J trimming: 7 bases; junction bases outside the gene matches: 12. CDR3 length equals 14 residues. Here the CDR3 reads CASGSGRTGHTQYF. Written as DNA, the CDR3 is TGTGCCAGCGGTTCGGGACGGACAGGCCATACGCAGTATTTT.

The chain carries TRBV5-1 and TRBJ2-3; 7 bases line up with TRBD2. This CDR3 has 17 residues. The V gene end was trimmed by 3 bases and the J gene end by 2 bases; junction bases not matched to a gene: 12. Germline V lookup: CDR1 SGHRS, CDR2 YFSETQ. CDR3 sequence reads: CASSSLGDGGFTDTQYF. The DNA for the CDR3 is TGCGCCAGCAGCTCCCTCGGGGACGGGGGGTTCACAGATACGCAGTATTTT.

This chain connects TRBV14 to TRBJ1-1; no clear D. The length of the CDR3 is 13 residues. Per the germline V gene, CDR1 is SGHDN and CDR2 is FVKESK. V gave up 0 bases and J gave up 5 bases, with 7 bases separating them. CDR3 in amino acids: CASSQDLRTEAFF. In DNA, the CDR3 is TGTGCCAGCAGCCAAGATCTTAGAACTGAAGCTTTCTTT.

The CDR3 here is CASSLAPAANQPQHF. CDR3 nucleotide sequence: TGTGCCAGCAGCTTAGCGCCGGCGGCGAATCAGCCCCAGCATTTT. The chain is built from TRBV7-2 and TRBJ1-5; D call uncertain. Trimming left V 0 bases short and J 4 bases short, with 10 bases between. This CDR3 has 15 residues. CDR1 SGHTA and CDR2 FQGNSA come from the germline V gene.

V usage is TRBV6-2 or TRBV6-3 and J usage is TRBJ2-2; D perhaps matches TRBD2 (5 bases). Trimming removed 4 bases from V and 0 bases from J, with 9 bases in between. The CDR3 extends over 15 amino acids. CDR1 and CDR2 (germline): MNHEY, SVGEGT. CDR3 DNA sequence: TGTGCCAGCAGTTCGACTAACGCGAACACCGGGGAGCTGTTTTTT. It specifies CASSSTNANTGELFF.

This chain connects TRBV6-1 to TRBJ1-3; maybe TRBD1 (6 bases). The CDR3 spans 15 residues. Trimming shortened V by 2 bases and J by 0 bases, and 8 bases separated the two germline ends. Germline-derived CDR1 and CDR2 are MNHNS and SASEGT. The CDR3 sequence is CASSERTASGNTIYF. The CDR3 DNA sequence: TGTGCCAGCAGTGAAAGGACAGCCTCTGGAAACACCATATATTTT.

V gene TRBV5-1 combines with J gene TRBJ1-3, with 7 bases matching TRBD1. CDR1 and CDR2 (germline): SGHRS, YFSETQ. Losses at the gene ends were 5 bases for V and 2 bases for J; bases not matched to a gene: 4. This CDR3 region has 14 residues. This chain's CDR3 is CASRLTGTGNTIYF. The CDR3 DNA is TGCGCCAGCAGACTGACAGGGACTGGAAACACCATATATTTT.

The chain couples TRBV7-3 to TRBJ2-3; 7 nucleotides match TRBD2. Trimming cost V 2 bases and J 9 bases; bases outside gene matches: 5. The CDR3 consists of 13 residues. The germline gives CDR1 SGHTA, CDR2 FQGTGA. The DNA for the CDR3 is TGTGCCAGCAGCTTACCCCCCGGGGGGACGCAGTATTTT. As protein: CASSLPPGGTQYF.